This T cell receptor (beta chain) was recorded in a study of T cells after yellow fever vaccination. 5'RACE template switching added a universal primer site and UMIs to TCR cDNA. Using its own MiXCR run on the 5' RACE reads, TCRdb lists one record per CDR3 protein. Of roughly 520,000 distinct CDR3 sequences listed, less than 25% were seen once; the top ten hold roughly 16%. V was clipped by 5 bases and J by 6 bases, with 13 bases between them. CDR1 SGHVS and CDR2 FQNEAQ come from the germline V gene. The CDR3 is 14 amino acids. This clonotype was observed a few times. The sample in question was PBMCs, obtained about 21 days after the first yellow fever vaccination. The V gene is TRBV7-8, the J gene TRBJ2-2, with D unclear. The clonotype was recovered from a man aged 18 to 29 who received the YFV17D yellow fever vaccine. CDR3 loop: CASSVLATAGELFF. In nucleotides, the CDR3 is TGTGCCAGCAGCGTCTTGGCGACCGCCGGGGAGCTGTTTTTT.